Following are 17 T cell receptor beta chains from one sample sequenced in a study of vaccination and CD4 T cells after COVID-19. These receptors lack a known antigen. The treatment: approximately nine-day PBMC culture with coronavirus spike peptide pools or control peptides (ViraFEST assay). An Oncomine TCR Beta short-read assay was used to sequence the DNA from cultured CD4+ T cells. TCRdb re-derived calls from the PCR reads in MiXCR, one entry per CDR3 protein. This repertoire shows some 26,000 distinct CDR3 sequences, less than 60% found once; its top ten account for roughly 27%. The sample in question was CD4+ T cells from blood, cultured in vitro, obtained before SARS-CoV-2 vaccination. The receptors here all came from a human donor who received a COVID-19 vaccine.

The rearrangement uses TRBV18 and TRBJ2-3; 8 bases align to TRBD1. J lost 2 bases, V lost 3 bases, and 4 bases had no gene match. The CDR3 totals 15 residues. Per the germline V gene, CDR1 is KGHSH and CDR2 is LQKENI. The CDR3 nucleotides read TGTGCCAGCTCACCCGGGACAGGCGCCACAGATACGCAGTATTTT. Its protein product is CASSPGTGATDTQYF.

The rearrangement joins TRBV19 to TRBJ1-1, with D possibly TRBD1 on 5 matching bases. Looked up from germline, CDR1 is LNHDA and CDR2 is SQIVND (reference sequence). CDR3 length equals 13 residues. Trimming left V 5 bases short and J 4 bases short, with 11 bases between. This CDR3 is CASSPLGGTEAFF. The CDR3 nucleotides read TGTGCCAGTAGTCCATTGGGGGGCACTGAAGCTTTCTTT.

J is TRBJ2-3 and V is TRBV5-1; 10 nucleotides align to TRBD1. The CDR3 totals 16 residues. Losses at the gene ends were 2 bases for V and 3 bases for J; bases not matched to a gene: 6. CDR1 SGHRS and CDR2 YFSETQ come from the germline V gene. CDR3 region: CASSLGDRGFTDTQYF. The CDR3, as DNA: TGCGCCAGCAGCTTAGGGGACAGGGGTTTTACAGATACGCAGTATTTT. Drawing the rest from reference TRBV5-1 and TRBJ2-3, the complete variable domain is KAGVTQTPRYLIKTRGQQVTLSCSPISGHRSVSWYQQTPGQGLQFLFEYFSETQRNKGNFPGRFSGRQFSNSRSEMNVSTLELGDSALYLCASSLGDRGFTDTQYFGPGTRLTVL.

CDR3: CASSFGRSYGYTF. The CDR3 DNA reads as TGTGCCAGCAGTTTTGGCAGGTCTTATGGCTACACCTTC. The rearrangement uses TRBV12-3 or TRBV12-4 and TRBJ1-2; D not certain. The germline V and J ends were trimmed by 3 bases and 5 bases, with 10 bases remaining between them. This CDR3 comprises 13 residues.

The chain recombines TRBV7-6 with TRBJ2-2; 8 positions match TRBD1. This CDR3 contains 15 residues. The germline V gene encodes CDR1 SGHVS and CDR2 FNYEAQ. With 4 bases clipped from V and 1 base from J, the junction kept 2 bases outside the gene matches. This CDR3 is CASSSRGRNTGELFF. Here the CDR3 DNA reads TGTGCCAGCAGCTCCAGGGGGCGGAACACCGGGGAGCTGTTTTTT.

This chain joins TRBV19 and TRBJ1-5, with TRBD1 identical over 10 bases. The CDR3 covers 17 residues. Trimming cost V 3 bases and J 2 bases; bases outside gene matches: 7. The V gene's germline CDR1 is LNHDA and CDR2 SQIVND (reference sequence). CDR3 sequence reads: CASSIGQGGIGNQPQHF. CDR3 DNA sequence: TGTGCCAGTAGTATCGGACAGGGGGGTATAGGCAATCAGCCCCAGCATTTT.

The chain combines TRBV6-1 with TRBJ2-5; 11 bases map to TRBD2. V trimming: 1 base; J trimming: 1 base; junction bases outside the gene matches: 5. The germline gives CDR1 MNHNS, CDR2 SASEGT. The CDR3 has 17 amino acids. The CDR3 spells CASSEELSGGAQETQYF. The CDR3 nucleotides read TGTGCCAGCAGTGAAGAACTTAGCGGGGGGGCCCAAGAGACCCAGTACTTC.

DNA for the CDR3: TGTGCCAGCAGCTTAGGTAGCGTGGAGACCCAGTACTTC. This sequence encodes CASSLGSVETQYF. This chain links TRBV7-2 with TRBJ2-5; the D gene is possibly TRBD2 (5 bases). The V and J ends lost 1 base and 5 bases respectively, with 8 bases between them. Germline V gene sequence: CDR1 SGHTA, CDR2 FQGNSA. The CDR3 has 13 amino acids.

The genes are TRBV9 and TRBJ2-5, with 8 bases aligning to TRBD2. Germline assignment: CDR1 SGDLS and CDR2 YYNGEE. This CDR3 has 16 residues. V was pared by 1 base and J by 1 base, with 6 bases of the junction left unmatched. The CDR3 protein is CASSVSPAGAQETQYF. CDR3 bases: TGTGCCAGCAGCGTAAGTCCAGCGGGGGCCCAAGAGACCCAGTACTTC. Based on the CDR3 plus reference TRBV9 and TRBJ2-5, the full variable domain is DSGVTQTPKHLITATGQRVTLRCSPRSGDLSVYWYQQSLDQGLQFLIQYYNGEERAKGNILERFSAQQFPDLHSELNLSSLELGDSALYFCASSVSPAGAQETQYFGPGTRLLVL.

V and J are TRBV6-1 and TRBJ1-2, with 8 bases fitting TRBD1. Trimming at V came to 5 bases and at J to 7 bases, leaving 15 bases not matched to a gene. CDR3 length: 16 residues. The V gene's germline CDR1 is MNHNS and CDR2 SASEGT. CDR3 in amino acids: CASSQMQGARSGGYTF. The CDR3 DNA reads as TGTGCCAGCAGTCAGATGCAGGGGGCGCGTTCGGGTGGCTACACCTTC.

This clonotype occurred a few times. The chain combines TRBV27 with TRBJ1-1, with a weak D call TRBD1 (6 bases). Trimming cost V 6 bases and J 7 bases, with 15 bases left between them. CDR3 length: 13 amino acids. Germline-derived CDR1 and CDR2 are MNHEY and SMNVEV (reference sequence). DNA of the CDR3: TGTGCCAGCAGGTGGGCGGGGGCGGGTGAAGCTTTCTTT. It encodes CASRWAGAGEAFF.

V is TRBV4-1 and J is TRBJ1-6, with D unresolved. The germline gives CDR1 MGHRA, CDR2 YSYEKL. The CDR3 has 19 residues. V was cut by 0 bases and J by 0 bases, with 15 bases left in between. The CDR3 DNA is TGCGCCAGCAGCCAAGATAATGAGGGAGTGAGCTCCTATAATTCACCCCTCCACTTT. It is translated as CASSQDNEGVSSYNSPLHF.

As regards this clonotype: Germline and junction disagree at one end, which may indicate a read error. This rearrangement joins TRBV24-1 to TRBJ2-3; 8 nucleotides line up with TRBD2. Looked up from germline, CDR1 is KGHDR and CDR2 is SFDVKD. The CDR3 length is 15 residues. The CDR3 sequence is CATSDLRGGPDTQYF. CDR3 nucleotide sequence: TGTGCCACCAGTGATTTGCGGGGGGGCCCAGACACGCAGTATTTT.

This clonotype was observed a handful of times. The chain carries TRBV6-7 and TRBJ1-2; 7 bases are a match to TRBD1. TRBV6-7 is treated as an ORF (open reading frame) with a function not yet certain. This CDR3 spans 14 amino acids. Trimming cost V 2 bases and J 4 bases; bases outside gene matches: 4. CDR3: CASSYGGGGYGYTF. CDR3 nucleotide sequence: TGTGCCAGCAGTTACGGAGGGGGCGGCTATGGCTACACCTTC.

The chain carries TRBV7-2 and TRBJ1-6; TRBD1 agrees at 7 bases. The junction had 13 bases not matched to a gene; V was cut back by 4 bases and J by 10 bases. The CDR3 spans 16 residues. Germline CDR1 reads SGHTA; CDR2 reads FQGNSA. The CDR3 loop reads CASSSQPTTGHSPLHF. In DNA form, the CDR3 reads TGTGCCAGCAGCTCCCAACCGACGACAGGGCACTCACCCCTCCACTTT. The entire variable domain, with the rest obtained from reference TRBV7-2 and TRBJ1-6, is as follows: GAGVSQSPSNKVTEKGKDVELRCDPISGHTALYWYRQSLGQGLEFLIYFQGNSAPDKSGLPSDRFSAERTGGSVSTLTIQRTQQEDSAVYLCASSSQPTTGHSPLHFGNGTRLTVT.

J is TRBJ1-3 and V is TRBV7-6; perhaps TRBD1 as D (6 bases). Trimming took off 4 bases at V and 4 bases at J, with 20 bases between the two ends. The germline V gene encodes CDR1 SGHVS and CDR2 FNYEAQ. The CDR3 is 17 residues long. DNA of the CDR3: TGTGCCAGCAGCTCGTACAGGGAAATGGCTTTCGGAAACACCATATATTTT. Protein: CASSSYREMAFGNTIYF.

This clonotype has only a few counts. This rearrangement joins TRBV7-2 to TRBJ2-5; no clear D gene. The CDR3 has 13 amino acids. Trimming took off 1 base at V and 5 bases at J, with 8 bases between the two ends. Germline V gives CDR1 SGHTA, CDR2 FQGNSA. The CDR3 DNA is TGTGCCAGCAGCTTAGTCCTGGCGGAGACCCAGTACTTC. Amino acid sequence: CASSLVLAETQYF.